In its sample, the clone carrying this T cell receptor delta chain was seen a few times. Its target is not known. The data originate from a study of Vδ1+ human thymocytes. In germline, CDR1 is TSWWSYY, CDR2 QGS. V lost 0 bases to trimming and J lost 7 bases, with 15 bases between them. The length of the CDR3 is 15 residues. Alphabeta T cells were depleted, then CD3+ Vdelta1+ Vdelta2- thymocytes were FACS-sorted. Vdelta1+ thymocyte sorts reached between 98% and 99.6% purity. General study results and limits: Around 20% of thymic delta-chain sequences were Vdelta2, with few Vdelta3, unlike blood Vdelta1+ controls. Unexpected Vdelta2 sequences could cause misinterpretation of bulk repertoire data. Thymic TRG and TRD repertoires appeared highly polyclonal.

The template was reverse-transcribed extracted RNA. Multiplex PCR used pooled V-gene forward primers and a constant-region reverse primer to amplify CDR3s. TCRdb made new clone calls on the multiplex PCR reads using CATT. The table records roughly 25,000 delta-chain clones, more than 6.5% of them present only once. The sequence derives from a girl under three years old who had congenital heart surgery. The sequencing sample was made of Vdelta1+ gamma-delta thymocytes from the thymus. The subset denotes: FACS-sorted CD3+ TCRalphabeta- TCRVdelta1+ TCRVdelta2- thymocytes. The J gene is TRDJ1, the V gene TRDV1, with D possibly TRDD3 on 5 matching bases. CDR3 sequence (DNA): TGTGCTCTTGGGGAACTATGCATACGCGGAGGTAAACTCATCTTT. Amino acid sequence: CALGELCIRGGKLIF.